This TCR beta chain was recovered during a study of T cells in Graves' hyperthyroidism and ophthalmopathy. Worth noting for this clonotype: Mismatch with germline at one junction end may stem from a read error.

Authors of the study amplified TCR beta CDR3 regions from RNA transcripts. Researchers ran a first-round RT-PCR on the TCR CDR3 using the HTBI primer set. MiXCR, applied by TCRdb to the multiplex PCR reads, yields one record per CDR3 protein. The data contain 550,000 to 800,000 distinct CDR3 sequences, 17% of them singletons. Germline CDR1 and CDR2: SGHDN and FVKESK. This CDR3 has 13 residues. The receptor's source is a man aged 50-59 years with Graves' hyperthyroidism. The rearrangement uses TRBV14 and TRBJ1-2; no definite D call. Sequencing was performed on blood. The CDR3 coding sequence is TGTGTCAGCAGCCGACGGGGAGACTATGGCTACACCTTC. Translating gives CVSSRRGDYGYTF.